These 3 T cell receptor beta chains were sequenced from one sample in a study of blood T cell repertoires in COVID-19 (dated by TCRdb to the early 2020s). The protocol used for the library was the immunoSEQ multiplex PCR assay. TCRdb's version of the immuneACCESS table is confined to in-frame rearrangements and falls short of the full clone set. An unresolved V gene accounts for under half of the shortfall where checked; the remainder is of unknown origin. The sample table lists nearly 400,000 clones, roughly 89% of them with a count of one. The ten top clones hold around 1.7% of the sample. The sequenced sample was PBMCs or T cells enriched from blood (not recorded which). The source is a woman younger than 45 who had recovered from COVID-19.

The rearrangement links TRBV27 to TRBJ2-1; 8 bases match TRBD1. The CDR3 runs to 16 residues. The germline V gene encodes CDR1 MNHEY and CDR2 SMNVEV (reference sequence). J was trimmed by 4 bases and V by 9 bases; bases with no gene match: 14. CDR3 sequence: CASCDRGDPQYNEQFF. The CDR3, as DNA: TGTGCCAGTTGTGACAGGGGTGACCCGCAATACAATGAGCAGTTCTTC.

The genes are TRBV11-1 and TRBJ2-1; D call uncertain. Trimming pared 3 bases from V and 5 bases from J, leaving 11 bases between. Germline V lookup: CDR1 SGHAT, CDR2 FQDESV (reference sequence). The CDR3 has 14 residues. The CDR3 bases are TGTGCCAGCAGCTTCCCCCCGGTCAACAATGAGCAGTTCTTC. It specifies CASSFPPVNNEQFF.

This rearrangement joins TRBV5-1 to TRBJ2-1; 12 nucleotides line up with TRBD2. V was clipped by 4 bases and J by 8 bases; unmatched bases: 7. Germline V CDR1 and CDR2: SGHRS, YFSETQ. The CDR3 is 15 residues long. DNA for the CDR3: TGCGCCAGCAGCCTAGCGGGAGGGGGTTTCGATGAGCAGTTCTTC. Translating gives CASSLAGGGFDEQFF. Full variable domain (rest looked up from reference TRBV5-1 and TRBJ2-1): KAGVTQTPRYLIKTRGQQVTLSCSPISGHRSVSWYQQTPGQGLQFLFEYFSETQRNKGNFPGRFSGRQFSNSRSEMNVSTLELGDSALYLCASSLAGGGFDEQFFGPGTRLTVL.